The sequence of this T cell receptor (beta chain) was determined in a study of blood T cell repertoires in COVID-19. Study-wide background: Sites in the United States, Italy and Spain provided acute and convalescent COVID-19 samples.

Enrolment of Seattle patients took place during active infection, and they were followed longitudinally. Germline CDR1 and CDR2: SGHDN and FVKESK. Trimming cost V 4 bases and J 6 bases; bases outside gene matches: 4. The CDR3 has 14 residues. Authors' analysis steps: The assay estimated nucleated cells by amplifying reference gene primers. Sequenced by immunoSEQ multiplex PCR; TCRdb stores in-frame clones only, minus some. D and trimming were read from the DNA, whereas the V and J calls and clone size are those reported in that table. The sample records 130,000 or so clones, approximately 89% being singletons.

The chain recombines TRBV14 with TRBJ2-3, with 10 bases that match TRBD1. The clonotype was recovered from a woman between 65 and 79 years old with COVID-19, enrolled during active disease. The source material was peripheral blood. The CDR3 here is CASSPGQGLDTQYF. The CDR3 DNA is TGTGCCAGCAGCCCGGGACAGGGGTTGGATACGCAGTATTTT.